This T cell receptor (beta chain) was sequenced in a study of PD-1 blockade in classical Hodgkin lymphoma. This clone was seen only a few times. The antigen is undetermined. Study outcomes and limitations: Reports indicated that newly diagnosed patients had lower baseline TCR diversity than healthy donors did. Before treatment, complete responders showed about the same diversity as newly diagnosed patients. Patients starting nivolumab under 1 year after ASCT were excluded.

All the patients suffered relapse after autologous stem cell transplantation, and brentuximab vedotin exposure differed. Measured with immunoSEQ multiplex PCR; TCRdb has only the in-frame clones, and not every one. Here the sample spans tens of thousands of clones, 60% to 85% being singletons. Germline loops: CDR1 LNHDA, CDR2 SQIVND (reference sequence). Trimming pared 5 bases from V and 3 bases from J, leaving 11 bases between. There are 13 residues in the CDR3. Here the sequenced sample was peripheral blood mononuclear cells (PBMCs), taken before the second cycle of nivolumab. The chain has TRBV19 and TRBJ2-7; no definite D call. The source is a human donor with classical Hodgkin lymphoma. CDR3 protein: CASSRDGSYEQYF. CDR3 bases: TGTGCCAGTAGTCGAGACGGCAGCTACGAGCAGTACTTC.